A single sample is the source of the 31 T cell receptor beta chains below, sequenced in a study of regulatory T cells in long-lasting Graves disease. MiXCR, applied by TCRdb to the reads, yields one record per CDR3 protein. Among roughly 670 distinct CDR3 sequences listed, approximately 90% were seen once. RNA isolated from PBMCs was used to make the TCR library. Sequencing was performed on peripheral blood mononuclear cells (PBMCs), taken with antithyroid drug treatment, in newly diagnosed or persistent Graves disease (not recorded which). These receptors were collected from a woman aged 50 to 65 with Graves disease.

The chain recombines TRBV27 with TRBJ1-5; 10 bases match TRBD1. Germline V CDR1 and CDR2: MNHEY, SMNVEV (reference sequence). The V gene end was trimmed by 0 bases and the J gene end by 9 bases; junction bases not matched to a gene: 11. The CDR3 spans 17 residues. The chain's CDR3 is CASSLSGTGALIWPQHF. The CDR3 coding sequence is TGTGCCAGCAGTTTATCCGGGACAGGGGCGCTTATTTGGCCCCAGCATTTT.

This chain joins TRBV12-3 or TRBV12-4 and TRBJ2-3; TRBD2 aligns across 13 bases. The V gene end was trimmed by 5 bases and the J gene end by 0 bases; junction bases not matched to a gene: 5. This CDR3 has 17 amino acids. The CDR3 protein is CASSTGTSGISTDTQYF. DNA for the CDR3: TGTGCCAGCAGTACCGGGACTAGCGGGATAAGCACAGATACGCAGTATTTT.

The rearrangement joins TRBV5-6 to TRBJ2-1, with 13 bases fitting TRBD2. The CDR3 contains 17 residues. V shed 4 bases and J 3 bases; nucleotides not matched to a gene: 7. The germline gives CDR1 SGHDT, CDR2 YYEEEE. CDR3 coding DNA: TGTGCCAGCAGCCGGACTAGCGGGAGAATGGGCTACAATGAGCAGTTCTTC. Translated, it gives CASSRTSGRMGYNEQFF.

V and J are TRBV6-5 and TRBJ2-2, with 9 bases fitting TRBD1. J lost 7 bases, V lost 0 bases, and 3 bases had no gene match. This CDR3 comprises 15 residues. Germline CDR1 is MNHEY and CDR2 is SVGAGI. The CDR3 here is CASSYSGQGFGELFF. CDR3 DNA sequence: TGTGCCAGCAGTTACTCGGGACAGGGTTTCGGGGAGCTGTTTTTT.

The V and J genes are TRBV28 and TRBJ2-7; 9 bases map to TRBD1. The CDR3 length is 15 residues. V shed 5 bases, J shed 3 bases, and the junction held 8 bases outside the gene matches. Germline V lookup: CDR1 MDHEN, CDR2 SYDVKM. The CDR3: CASSPPGQGFYEQYF. The CDR3 nucleotides are TGTGCCAGCAGTCCCCCGGGACAGGGTTTCTACGAGCAGTACTTC.

The chain carries TRBV7-3 and TRBJ2-1; 9 nucleotides line up with TRBD1. V shed 2 bases and J 4 bases; nucleotides not matched to a gene: 6. This CDR3 is 16 amino acids long. Germline CDR1 SGHTA, CDR2 FQGTGA. Written as DNA, the CDR3 is TGTGCCAGCAGCTTAGATGGGGACAGGGAGTACAATGAGCAGTTCTTC. Translating gives CASSLDGDREYNEQFF.

CDR3 region: CASKASTGGGYNEQFF. CDR3 DNA sequence: TGTGCCAGCAAGGCGTCCACAGGGGGCGGCTACAATGAGCAGTTCTTC. The chain links TRBV12-3 or TRBV12-4 to TRBJ2-1, with 9 bases fitting TRBD1. Trimming cost V 7 bases and J 3 bases; bases outside gene matches: 10. This CDR3 has 16 residues.

The chain couples TRBV5-1 to TRBJ2-5, with D possibly being TRBD1 (6 bases). Germline V CDR1 and CDR2: SGHRS, YFSETQ. Trimming shortened V by 0 bases and J by 4 bases, and 13 bases separated the two germline ends. The CDR3 consists of 15 residues. CDR3 nucleotides: TGCGCCAGCAGCTTGGGCGGACAGTACGGAGAGACCCAGTACTTC. Translating it yields CASSLGGQYGETQYF.

The chain recombines TRBV4-1 with TRBJ2-5; TRBD2 matches 8 bases. The CDR3 covers 15 residues. Unmatched junction bases numbered 9, after V lost 6 bases and J lost 3 bases. Germline V gene lookup returns CDR1 MGHRA and CDR2 YSYEKL. CDR3 bases: TGCGCCAGCAGAAAACCGGGACTAGTGAAAGAGACCCAGTACTTC. It codes for CASRKPGLVKETQYF.

The chain carries TRBV11-2 and TRBJ1-5, with no clear D. V was clipped by 4 bases and J by 0 bases, with 4 bases between them. Germline-derived CDR1 and CDR2 are SGHAT and FQNNGV. This CDR3 comprises 13 residues. The CDR3 DNA follows: TGTGCCAGCAGCTACGGTAGCAATCAGCCCCAGCATTTT. It codes for CASSYGSNQPQHF.

The chain carries TRBV12-3 or TRBV12-4 and TRBJ1-2; 10 positions agree with TRBD1. CDR3 length: 15 amino acids. J lost 3 bases, V lost 3 bases, and 4 bases had no gene match. The CDR3 coding sequence is TGTGCCAGCAGTTTGTTAGGGACAGGGGACTATGGCTACACCTTC. Protein product: CASSLLGTGDYGYTF.

The rearrangement joins TRBV7-3 to TRBJ2-1; no reliable D call. Trimming pared 1 base from V and 2 bases from J, leaving 12 bases between. Germline loops: CDR1 SGHTA, CDR2 FQGTGA. The CDR3 runs to 16 residues. The CDR3 DNA sequence: TGTGCCAGCAGCTTAATGGCCCGGGTCCCCTACAATGAGCAGTTCTTC. Protein product: CASSLMARVPYNEQFF.

The gene calls are TRBV6-1 and TRBJ2-7, with 10 bases matching TRBD2. V shed 6 bases and J 2 bases; nucleotides not matched to a gene: 4. The CDR3 consists of 14 residues. The germline gives CDR1 MNHNS, CDR2 SASEGT. CDR3 in DNA: TGTGCCAGCAGAACCGGGACTAGCGCCTACGAGCAGTACTTC. Its protein product is CASRTGTSAYEQYF.

CDR3 coding DNA: TGTGCCAGCAGTTATCACGGGGGACAGTTCACTGAAGCTTTCTTT. Translation gives CASSYHGGQFTEAFF. This chain links TRBV6-5 with TRBJ1-1; 7 bases match TRBD1. The CDR3 totals 15 residues. The junction had 8 bases not matched to a gene; V was cut back by 3 bases and J by 4 bases. The V gene's germline CDR1 is MNHEY and CDR2 SVGAGI.

DNA of the CDR3: TGCGCCAGCAGAGTGACAGGTGGGGTCCAAGAGACCCAGTACTTC. Protein product: CASRVTGGVQETQYF. V usage is TRBV4-1 and J usage is TRBJ2-5; D perhaps matches TRBD1 (6 bases). The length of the CDR3 is 15 residues. The V gene's germline CDR1 is MGHRA and CDR2 YSYEKL. Trimming left V 6 bases short and J 1 base short, with 15 bases between.

This clonotype appeared once. The V and J genes are TRBV27 and TRBJ2-5; D is perhaps TRBD1 (6 bases). This CDR3 has 13 amino acids. CDR1 MNHEY and CDR2 SMNVEV come from the germline V gene (reference sequence). Trimming removed 10 bases from V and 2 bases from J, with 14 bases in between. The DNA of the CDR3 is TGTGCCACCCAAACAGGGTTGCAAGAGACCCAGTACTTC. Protein sequence: CATQTGLQETQYF.

This chain uses TRBV12-3 or TRBV12-4 with TRBJ1-5, with 10 positions matching TRBD1. The CDR3 has 16 residues. J was trimmed by 7 bases and V by 2 bases; bases with no gene match: 8. CDR3: CASSLFDRGRGQPQHF. CDR3 bases: TGTGCCAGCAGTTTATTCGACAGGGGGCGAGGACAGCCCCAGCATTTT.

This chain uses TRBV10-3 with TRBJ2-2; no firm D call. This CDR3 region has 13 residues. V was pared by 7 bases and J by 2 bases, with 8 bases between. Per germline, CDR1 ENHRY and CDR2 SYGVKD. This CDR3 is CAITPYNTGELFF. CDR3 coding DNA: TGTGCCATCACCCCCTATAACACCGGGGAGCTGTTTTTT.

The CDR3 protein is CASSPARTSMGDEQFF. CDR3 bases: TGCGCCAGCAGTCCGGCACGGACTAGCATGGGCGATGAGCAGTTCTTC. The V call is TRBV5-1, the J call TRBJ2-1; TRBD2 matches 8 bases. Germline V gives CDR1 SGHRS, CDR2 YFSETQ. V lost 5 bases, J lost 8 bases, and 15 bases stayed unmatched. CDR3 length equals 16 residues.

The chain joins TRBV9 to TRBJ2-7, with D possibly TRBD2 on 5 matching bases. Trimming pared 0 bases from V and 2 bases from J, leaving 9 bases between. The CDR3 extends over 14 amino acids. The germline gives CDR1 SGDLS, CDR2 YYNGEE. CDR3 sequence reads: CASSVGSETYEQYF. CDR3 nucleotide sequence: TGTGCCAGCAGCGTAGGTAGCGAGACCTACGAGCAGTACTTC.

This chain links TRBV7-9 with TRBJ2-7; the D is unclear. Per germline, CDR1 SEHNR and CDR2 FQNEAQ (reference sequence). The CDR3 covers 12 residues. Between the trimmed V and J ends, which lost 1 base and 6 bases, there was a span of 7 bases. Here the CDR3 DNA reads TGTGCCAGCAGCTTAGGAGTTGTCGAGCAGTACTTC. This gives the protein CASSLGVVEQYF.

The chain recombines TRBV7-9 with TRBJ2-6; D possibly corresponds to TRBD1 (8 bases). Germline CDR1 is SEHNR and CDR2 is FQNEAQ (reference sequence). V dropped 8 bases and J dropped 0 bases, with 17 bases sitting between them. The CDR3 length is 17 residues. CDR3 sequence: CASYGTGGDSGANVLTF. The CDR3 DNA is TGTGCCAGCTACGGAACAGGGGGGGACTCTGGGGCCAACGTCCTGACTTTC.

The DNA for the CDR3 is TGTGCCAGCAGTCCGGGGACTAGCGGGAGCCTTCACACAGATACGCAGTATTTT. This gives the protein CASSPGTSGSLHTDTQYF. The chain combines TRBV27 with TRBJ2-3, with 14 bases fitting TRBD2. The germline V gene has CDR1 MNHEY and CDR2 SMNVEV (reference sequence). This CDR3 contains 18 residues. J lost 2 bases, V lost 5 bases, and 9 bases had no gene match.

The V gene is TRBV4-1, the J gene TRBJ1-2, with D hard to call. The CDR3 extends over 14 amino acids. Trimming removed 3 bases at V and 6 bases at J, with 14 bases between. CDR1 and CDR2 from the germline V gene are MGHRA and YSYEKL. The CDR3 region is CASSHPGRGNGYTF. The CDR3 coding sequence is TGCGCCAGCAGCCACCCAGGCCGGGGTAATGGCTACACCTTC.

The V call is TRBV7-2, the J call TRBJ2-7, with D possibly being TRBD1 (5 bases). Trimming took off 5 bases at V and 2 bases at J, with 10 bases between the two ends. This CDR3 is 13 amino acids long. Germline V gene data show CDR1 as SGHTA and CDR2 as FQGNSA. The DNA for the CDR3 is TGTGCCAGCAGCGGGGCCTACACCTACGAGCAGTACTTC. This translates into CASSGAYTYEQYF.

As regards this clonotype: At one of its ends the junction is not consistent with the germline gene, which may arise from a read error. This chain links TRBV4-1 with TRBJ2-1; the match to TRBD1 covers 8 bases. This CDR3 comprises 15 residues. The germline V gene has CDR1 MGHRA and CDR2 YSYEKL. As DNA, the CDR3 is TGCGCCAGCAGACAAGCAGGGGGCAGTTACAATGAGCAGTTCTTC. Translating gives CASRQAGGSYNEQFF.

V is TRBV29-1 and J is TRBJ2-7; D is possibly TRBD2 (5 bases). There are 13 residues in the CDR3. V was trimmed by 6 bases and J by 3 bases, leaving 15 bases between them. Germline-derived CDR1 and CDR2 are SQVTM and ANQGSEA. For the CDR3, the DNA is TGCAGCGTAAACGATGCGGAGGACTACGAGCAGTACTTC. It is translated as CSVNDAEDYEQYF.

The chain employs TRBV7-9 and TRBJ2-7, with D possibly TRBD1 on 6 matching bases. The length of the CDR3 is 14 residues. Trimming cost V 0 bases and J 5 bases, with 11 bases left between them. Per germline, CDR1 SEHNR and CDR2 FQNEAQ (reference sequence). The CDR3 nucleotides read TGTGCCAGCAGCTTAGCAGGGGGAAAGGACGAGCAGTACTTC. Translating gives CASSLAGGKDEQYF.

The CDR3 loop is CASREGPLDEVYEQYF. In DNA form, the CDR3 reads TGTGCCAGCAGGGAGGGGCCCCTCGACGAAGTCTACGAGCAGTACTTC. The chain uses TRBV7-8 and TRBJ2-7, with D possibly being TRBD2 (6 bases). Germline V lookup: CDR1 SGHVS, CDR2 FQNEAQ. The CDR3 contains 16 residues. Trimming removed 6 bases from V and 3 bases from J, with 21 bases in between.

V is TRBV3-1 and J is TRBJ2-2, with D perhaps TRBD1 (6 bases). With 1 base removed from V and 3 bases from J, the gap between germline ends came to 9 bases. The CDR3 runs 15 residues. Germline V gives CDR1 LGHDT, CDR2 YNNKEL (reference sequence). CDR3 coding DNA: TGTGCCAGCAGCCAAGGCGGACAGCACACCGGGGAGCTGTTTTTT. Its translation: CASSQGGQHTGELFF.

The CDR3 loop reads CASSSGQRVNTIYF. The DNA for the CDR3 is TGTGCCAGCAGCTCGGGACAGAGAGTAAACACCATATATTTT. The rearrangement uses TRBV11-2 and TRBJ1-3; 7 bases agree with TRBD1. Germline lookup yields CDR1 SGHAT and CDR2 FQNNGV. The CDR3 has 14 amino acids. V lost 4 bases, J lost 6 bases, and 6 bases stayed unmatched.